This TCR beta chain was observed in a study of T cell responses to AZD1222 COVID-19 vaccine (dated by TCRdb to 2020 to 2022). For the wider study: A total of over 230 trial participants underwent TCR sequencing, of whom about 210 received two doses of AZD1222 and about 25 received two doses of the MenACWY control vaccine. Trial participants were enrolled into age subgroups of 18-55, 56-69 and 70-plus years, which contained approximately 150, 28 and 58 TCR-sequenced participants, respectively. What the study reported, not specific to this receptor: The whole spike protein was spanned by vaccine-associated CD4 TCRs, and dominant responses were seen in regions 160-218 and 743-854. In the small 56-69-year group, the increase in depth fell short of significance, most likely because of low power. Reportedly, almost half of the unique spike-specific TCRs recognized epitopes lying outside the regions that are mutated in the B.1.351 and B.1.1.7 variants. Conclusions about previously exposed vaccinees were limited because only six AZD1222 recipients were SARS-CoV-2 seropositive at baseline. Because no day 14 peak-response samples were available, repertoires were characterized only after the peak T cell response. A significant rise in spike-specific TCR breadth and depth was observed after two AZD1222 doses relative to day 0 and relative to MenACWY recipients. Participants were mostly white British, with more females than males. The authors suggested clonal diversity may have been underestimated.

The CDR3 measures 14 amino acids from cysteine to phenylalanine. Only the CDR3 part of the read is kept: 42 bases, read in frame from the first base. Cut back by 6 bases and 5 bases, the V and J ends lie 13 bases apart. Via the germline V gene, CDR1 is MNHGY and CDR2 SAAAGT. The CDR3 regions of human TCRbeta chains were analyzed by immunosequencing. In the original analysis: Repertoire TCRs were checked for matches against a reference library of SARS-CoV-2-specific TCRs that had been generated using the MIRA antigen-specificity platform. Breadth was defined as the fraction of unique TCRs that were SARS-CoV-2-associated, and depth was defined as the fraction of total T cells that were SARS-CoV-2-associated. Using the MIRA data, every spike-specific TCR was mapped to the spike region that the TCR reacted to and assigned to either a CD4 or a CD8 class. Log10-transformed breadth and depth values were compared by one-way ANOVA with Sidak's multiple comparisons tests. The table comes from immuneACCESS by way of TCRdb, which keeps in-frame sequences with V and J called. Part of the clones is missing from these tables; in studies checked, under half for an unresolved V gene and the rest for unknown reasons. V, J and clone size are those of that table, while D and trimming were read from the DNA. For this sample there are about 110,000 clones; around nine tenths appear just once. Approximately 4.8% of the sample is held by the ten biggest clonotypes.

According to the study, the label for this sample's time point signals: about 28 days (+/-7) after the second vaccine dose. AZD1222 recipients with second doses at about 4 weeks or about 12 weeks were pooled, because spike-specific TCR depth and breadth did not differ between schedules. Samples from vaccinated people were obtained from the UK trials COV001 and COV002, which included a single-blind randomized controlled phase 2/3 trial of AZD1222 (ChAdOx1 nCoV-19) in healthy adults. For TCRbeta chain sequencing, PBMC samples were collected from trial participants at day 0 and at day 28 after the second dose. On this clone itself: Its antigen target is currently unknown. No base qualities exist here, and no much larger clone lies one base off it.

This clonotype originated in an adult who received the AZD1222 COVID-19 vaccine. The sequencing used peripheral blood, collected 28 days after the second AZD1222 dose. This receptor chain uses TRBV6-8 and TRBJ1-4; a tentative D call is TRBD1 (5 bases match). The nucleotides read TGTGCCAGCAGGAGACAGATGGGGAATGAAAAACTGTTTTTT. Its protein product is CASRRQMGNEKLFF.